The 26 T cell receptor beta chains below all came from one sample that was sequenced in a study of molecular identifiers for immune sequencing clone quantification. From the PCR reads, TCRdb called clonotypes with MiXCR, one entry per CDR3 protein. The sample records about 100,000 distinct CDR3 sequences, roughly 38% being singletons. Material for sequencing was naive CD8+ T cells from blood, with Jurkat cell RNA spiked in. Subset described: FACS-sorted CD8+CD4-CCR7+CD45RA+ naive T cells. The receptor source for this set is a human donor in good health. Some libraries in this study had Jurkat cell RNA spiked in.

This clonotype has a handful of counts. This chain uses TRBV6-5 with TRBJ2-3; a possible D gene is TRBD2 (6 bases). V was clipped by 8 bases and J by 4 bases, with 16 bases between them. Germline V CDR1 and CDR2: MNHEY, SVGAGI. The CDR3 has 14 amino acids. The CDR3, as DNA: TGTGCCAGCCAAGGACTCCCGGGAGCAGATACGCAGTATTTT. Protein: CASQGLPGADTQYF.

This clonotype was observed a handful of times. J is TRBJ1-5 and V is TRBV20-1, with 7 bases aligning to TRBD1. Trimming cost V 4 bases and J 6 bases; bases outside gene matches: 9. Germline values: CDR1 DFQATT, CDR2 SNEGSKA (reference sequence). This CDR3 comprises 14 residues. CDR3 sequence reads: CSATARQGSQPQHF. Here the CDR3 DNA reads TGCAGTGCTACCGCTCGACAGGGATCTCAGCCCCAGCATTTT.

This clonotype was observed many times. The chain is built from TRBV6-1 and TRBJ1-5, with D perhaps TRBD1 (5 bases). V gave up 8 bases and J gave up 4 bases, with 12 bases separating them. CDR1 MNHNS and CDR2 SASEGT come from the germline V gene. The length of the CDR3 is 13 residues. The CDR3 here is CASERTTNQPQHF. The CDR3 DNA follows: TGTGCCAGCGAGAGGACAACTAATCAGCCCCAGCATTTT.

The CDR3 region has the DNA TGTGCCAGCAGCAGGAAGGGACAGGGGAGTGAAAAACTGTTTTTT. Amino acids: CASSRKGQGSEKLFF. This rearrangement joins TRBV7-6 to TRBJ1-4; TRBD1 agrees at 10 bases. CDR3 length: 15 amino acids. Germline loops: CDR1 SGHVS, CDR2 FNYEAQ. J gave up 7 bases and V 5 bases, and 7 bases lay outside the gene matches.

This clonotype was recorded at least ten times. The J gene is TRBJ2-7, the V gene TRBV14, with 11 nucleotides matching TRBD2. The V segment lost 6 bases and the J segment 7 bases; nucleotides outside the gene matches: 5. This CDR3 is built from 13 residues. Germline lookup yields CDR1 SGHDN and CDR2 FVKESK. The CDR3 DNA follows: TGTGCCAGCAGACTAGCGGGAGAAGTTGAGCAGTACTTC. This sequence encodes CASRLAGEVEQYF.

This chain joins TRBV29-1 and TRBJ2-7, with D hard to call. The CDR3 length is 11 residues. The V gene lost 4 bases and the J gene lost 1 base, with 5 bases spanning the gap. CDR1 is SQVTM, CDR2 ANQGSEA, per germline. CDR3 loop: CSVVGSYEQYF. CDR3 nucleotides: TGCAGCGTTGTTGGGTCCTACGAGCAGTACTTC.

This clonotype was seen a handful of times. V and J are TRBV27 and TRBJ2-7; 7 bases are shared with TRBD2. Germline values: CDR1 MNHEY, CDR2 SMNVEV (reference sequence). Trimming removed 3 bases from V and 0 bases from J; junction bases left unmatched: 5. The CDR3 loop spans 15 amino acids. The CDR3 sequence: CASSFRGGSSYEQYF. The CDR3 region has the DNA TGTGCCAGCAGTTTTCGTGGCGGGAGCTCCTACGAGCAGTACTTC.

About this clonotype itself: A much larger clone lies one base from this, so it may be a read error. The chain couples TRBV7-9 to TRBJ2-7; possibly TRBD1 or TRBD2 for D (5 bases each). CDR1 and CDR2 from the germline V gene are SEHNR and FQNEAQ (reference sequence). V shed 8 bases and J shed 3 bases, with 14 bases lying between them. The CDR3 consists of 13 residues. CDR3 loop: CASGPGDLYEQYF. DNA for the CDR3: TGTGCCAGCGGCCCTGGGGACCTCTACGAGCAGTACTTC.

The chain employs TRBV2 and TRBJ2-1, with 9 positions matching TRBD1. There are 14 residues in the CDR3. Germline CDR1 is SNHLY and CDR2 is FYNNEI. The J segment lost 10 bases and the V segment lost 8 bases, leaving 12 bases of the junction unmatched. This CDR3 is CASLEGTGSAEQFF. As DNA, the CDR3 is TGTGCCAGCCTTGAAGGGACAGGGTCGGCCGAGCAGTTCTTC.

The V call is TRBV19, the J call TRBJ2-7, with 7 nucleotides matching TRBD2. The germline V gene encodes CDR1 LNHDA and CDR2 SQIVND (reference sequence). Losses at the gene ends were 10 bases for V and 4 bases for J; bases not matched to a gene: 7. CDR3 length: 12 amino acids. The CDR3 loop reads CATHSGDYEQYF. In DNA, the CDR3 is TGTGCCACCCACAGCGGGGATTACGAGCAGTACTTC.

This chain links TRBV5-4 with TRBJ2-7, with 9 nucleotides matching TRBD1. The trim removed 4 bases at V and 4 bases at J, leaving 6 bases unmatched. CDR3 length equals 14 residues. CDR1 and CDR2 from the germline V gene are SGHNT and YYREEE (reference sequence). In DNA form, the CDR3 reads TGTGCCAGCAGCCCCGGGACAGGGATTTACGAGCAGTACTTC. Protein: CASSPGTGIYEQYF.

This chain uses TRBV10-3 with TRBJ1-5; D is unclear. This CDR3 contains 15 residues. In germline, CDR1 is ENHRY, CDR2 SYGVKD. V was clipped by 2 bases and J by 0 bases, with 8 bases between them. CDR3 protein: CAISELEYSNQPQHF. The CDR3 region has the DNA TGTGCCATCAGTGAGCTCGAATATAGCAATCAGCCCCAGCATTTT.

This clonotype was detected a few times. This chain connects TRBV7-8 to TRBJ2-1; the match to TRBD2 covers 9 bases. Germline V gene sequence: CDR1 SGHVS, CDR2 FQNEAQ. The CDR3 covers 17 residues. V was clipped by 4 bases and J by 8 bases; unmatched bases: 15. The CDR3 reads CASSSPAGGRAGDEQFF. The CDR3 DNA sequence: TGTGCCAGCAGCTCCCCAGCGGGCGGGAGGGCCGGGGATGAGCAGTTCTTC. Full variable domain (remainder filled in from reference TRBV7-8 and TRBJ2-1): GAGVSQSPRYKVAKRGQDVALRCDPISGHVSLFWYQQALGQGPEFLTYFQNEAQLDKSGLPSDRFFAERPEGSVSTLKIQRTQQEDSAVYLCASSSPAGGRAGDEQFFGPGTRLTVL.

Details on this clonotype: A much larger clone differs by one base, so this may be a read error. The genes are TRBV19 and TRBJ1-5; no clear D gene. Germline-derived CDR1 and CDR2 are LNHDA and SQIVND (reference sequence). CDR3 length: 16 residues. The CDR3 region is CASSIFIGVNDQSQHF. The CDR3 DNA reads TGTGCCAGTAGTATCTTTATTGGGGTTAATGATCAGTCCCAGCATTTT.

This clonotype appeared a few times. The chain joins TRBV28 to TRBJ1-5, with TRBD1 identical over 7 bases. Trimming cost V 6 bases and J 5 bases; bases outside gene matches: 13. The germline V gene encodes CDR1 MDHEN and CDR2 SYDVKM. This CDR3 is built from 16 residues. The CDR3 DNA is TGTGCCAGCAGAATCCGACGGGTCAGGGGGGATCAGCCCCAGCATTTT. Residues: CASRIRRVRGDQPQHF.

A remark on this clonotype: A read error may explain this, as a much larger clone is one base away. This chain uses TRBV29-1 with TRBJ2-2, with TRBD2 as a possible D gene (5 bases). This CDR3 contains 13 residues. From germline, CDR1 is SQVTM and CDR2 ANQGSEA. DNA of the CDR3: TGCAGCGTTGAAGGCGCGAACACCGGGGAGCTGATTTTT. Translating it yields CSVEGANTGELIF.

A note on this clonotype: A much bigger clone sits one base away, suggesting this may be a read error. J is TRBJ2-5 and V is TRBV7-9; D remains ambiguous. Germline V gene lookup returns CDR1 SEHNR and CDR2 FQNEAQ (reference sequence). The CDR3 covers 13 residues. The CDR3 DNA reads TGTGCCAGCAGCGCCTATATCTTAGAGGCCCAGTACTTC. Amino acid sequence: CASSAYILEAQYF.

This clonotype was detected ten times or more. The chain links TRBV20-1 to TRBJ2-3; perhaps TRBD2 as D (6 bases). With 7 bases removed from V and 3 bases from J, the gap between germline ends came to 11 bases. The CDR3 is made up of 12 amino acids. The germline gives CDR1 DFQATT, CDR2 SNEGSKA (reference sequence). DNA for the CDR3: TGCAGTGGTCCGGGAGAGACAGATACGCAGTATTTT. It specifies CSGPGETDTQYF.

This sequence joins TRBV4-1 and TRBJ2-1, with 9 nucleotides matching TRBD2. This CDR3 has 14 amino acids. V shed 6 bases and J 9 bases; nucleotides not matched to a gene: 9. Germline CDR1 is MGHRA and CDR2 is YSYEKL. The CDR3 is CASRNQRGAGEQFF. The DNA of the CDR3 is TGCGCCAGCAGAAACCAGCGGGGGGCAGGTGAGCAGTTCTTC.

This clonotype was seen at least ten times. V and J are TRBV5-1 and TRBJ2-5; D uncertain. Germline V gene sequence: CDR1 SGHRS, CDR2 YFSETQ. V dropped 3 bases and J dropped 0 bases, with 6 bases sitting between them. The CDR3 sequence is 13 residues long. CDR3 region: CASSSPYQETQYF. CDR3 DNA: TGCGCCAGCAGCTCCCCGTACCAAGAGACCCAGTACTTC.

Worth noting for this clonotype: A much larger clonotype is one base distant, so this may be a read error. Here the CDR3 omits its conserved ending phenylalanine or tryptophan, so a read error is the likely source. The chain joins TRBV5-1 to TRBJ2-1; possibly TRBD2 for D (5 bases). The CDR3 consists of 12 residues. Germline V lookup: CDR1 SGHRS, CDR2 YFSETQ. The V gene lost 2 bases and the J gene lost 8 bases, with 8 bases spanning the gap. The chain's CDR3 is CASSFSEDEQFY. For the CDR3, the DNA is TGCGCCAGCAGCTTTAGCGAGGATGAGCAGTTCTAC.

This clonotype was seen a few times. The chain employs TRBV19 and TRBJ1-5; D gene ambiguous. Germline CDR1 LNHDA, CDR2 SQIVND (reference sequence). Trimming shortened V by 5 bases and J by 3 bases, and 14 bases separated the two germline ends. The CDR3 totals 15 residues. CDR3 protein: CASSVRLGINQPQHF. The DNA for the CDR3 is TGTGCCAGTAGTGTCCGGTTAGGGATCAATCAGCCCCAGCATTTT.

This clonotype was observed many times. This chain uses TRBV5-6 with TRBJ2-2; D gene uncertain. V lost 4 bases and J lost 4, with 8 bases in between. CDR1 is SGHDT, CDR2 YYEEEE, per germline. This CDR3 comprises 13 residues. This CDR3 is CASSTYRTGELFF. Written as DNA, the CDR3 is TGTGCCAGCAGCACCTACCGCACCGGGGAGCTGTTTTTT.

This chain uses TRBV7-8 with TRBJ2-7; no clear D. The CDR3 runs 14 residues. V lost 5 bases, J lost 3 bases, and 14 bases lay in between. The germline gives CDR1 SGHVS, CDR2 FQNEAQ. Here the CDR3 reads CASSPGPGHYEQYF. The DNA for the CDR3 is TGTGCCAGCAGCCCCGGGCCCGGGCACTACGAGCAGTACTTC.

V and J are TRBV4-1 and TRBJ1-1, with D unresolved. The CDR3 covers 15 residues. CDR1 is MGHRA and CDR2 is YSYEKL in the germline V gene. V lost 1 base and J 6 bases, leaving 15 bases between the germline ends. In DNA form, the CDR3 reads TGCGCCAGCAGCCAAGTGCTCGGGTCCGTCGCTGAAGCTTTCTTT. Encoded protein: CASSQVLGSVAEAFF.

There are many counts of this clonotype. The chain uses TRBV5-6 and TRBJ2-4, with D possibly being TRBD2 (5 bases). Trimming left V 2 bases short and J 0 bases short, with 6 bases between. CDR1 SGHDT and CDR2 YYEEEE come from the germline V gene. This CDR3 has 14 residues. CDR3 DNA: TGTGCCAGCAGCTTTGGACTAGCCAAAAACATTCAGTACTTC. It yields the protein CASSFGLAKNIQYF.